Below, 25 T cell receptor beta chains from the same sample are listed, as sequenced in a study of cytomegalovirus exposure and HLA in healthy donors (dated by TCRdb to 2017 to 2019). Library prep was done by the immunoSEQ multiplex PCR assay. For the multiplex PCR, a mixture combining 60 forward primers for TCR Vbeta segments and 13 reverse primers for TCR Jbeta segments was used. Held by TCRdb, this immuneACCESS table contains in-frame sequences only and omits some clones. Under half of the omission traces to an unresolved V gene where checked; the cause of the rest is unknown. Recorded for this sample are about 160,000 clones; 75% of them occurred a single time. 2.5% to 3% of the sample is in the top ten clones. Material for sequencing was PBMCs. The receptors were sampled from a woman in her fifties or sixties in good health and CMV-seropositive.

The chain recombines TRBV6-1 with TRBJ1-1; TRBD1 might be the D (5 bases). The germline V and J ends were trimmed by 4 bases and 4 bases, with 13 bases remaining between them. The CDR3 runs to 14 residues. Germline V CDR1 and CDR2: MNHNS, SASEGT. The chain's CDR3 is CASSVTQGGTEAFF. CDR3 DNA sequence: TGTGCCAGCAGTGTAACTCAGGGCGGCACTGAAGCTTTCTTT.

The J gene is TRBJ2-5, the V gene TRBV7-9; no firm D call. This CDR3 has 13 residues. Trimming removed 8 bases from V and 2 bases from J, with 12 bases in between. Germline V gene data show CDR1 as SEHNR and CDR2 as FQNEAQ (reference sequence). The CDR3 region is CASGPSEQETQYF. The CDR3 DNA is TGTGCCAGCGGCCCTTCGGAGCAAGAGACCCAGTACTTC.

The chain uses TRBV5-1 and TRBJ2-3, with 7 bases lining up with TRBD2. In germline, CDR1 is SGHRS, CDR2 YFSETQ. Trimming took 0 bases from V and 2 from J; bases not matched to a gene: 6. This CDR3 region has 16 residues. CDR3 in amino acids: CASSLVGAGNTDTQYF. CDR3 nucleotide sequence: TGCGCCAGCAGCTTGGTGGGAGCGGGGAACACAGATACGCAGTATTTT.

The chain's CDR3 is CASSSGGNQPQHF. In DNA form, the CDR3 reads TGTGCCAGCAGTTCAGGGGGCAATCAGCCCCAGCATTTT. V is TRBV6-5 and J is TRBJ1-5; D perhaps matches TRBD1 (6 bases). This CDR3 has 13 residues. Germline V gene data show CDR1 as MNHEY and CDR2 as SVGAGI. The V and J ends lost 4 bases and 2 bases respectively, with 6 bases between them.

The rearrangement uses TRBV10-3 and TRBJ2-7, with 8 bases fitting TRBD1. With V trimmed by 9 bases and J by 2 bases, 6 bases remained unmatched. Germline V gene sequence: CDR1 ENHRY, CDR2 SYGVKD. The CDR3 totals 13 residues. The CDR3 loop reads CAMGTGPTYEQYF. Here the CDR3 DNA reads TGTGCCATGGGGACAGGACCGACCTACGAGCAGTACTTC.

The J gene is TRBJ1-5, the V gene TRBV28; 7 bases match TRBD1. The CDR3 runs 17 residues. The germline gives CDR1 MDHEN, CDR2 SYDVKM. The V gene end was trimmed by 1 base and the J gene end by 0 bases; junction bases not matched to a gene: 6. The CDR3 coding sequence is TGTGCCAGCAGTTTATCCAGGGGGATTGATAGCAATCAGCCCCAGCATTTT. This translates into CASSLSRGIDSNQPQHF.

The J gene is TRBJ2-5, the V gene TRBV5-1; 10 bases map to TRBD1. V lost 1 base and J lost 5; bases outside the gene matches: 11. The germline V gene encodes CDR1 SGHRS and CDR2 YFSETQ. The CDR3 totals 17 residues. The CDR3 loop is CASSLSLGTGAGETQYF. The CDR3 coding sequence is TGCGCCAGCAGCTTGTCTCTAGGGACAGGGGCGGGGGAGACCCAGTACTTC.

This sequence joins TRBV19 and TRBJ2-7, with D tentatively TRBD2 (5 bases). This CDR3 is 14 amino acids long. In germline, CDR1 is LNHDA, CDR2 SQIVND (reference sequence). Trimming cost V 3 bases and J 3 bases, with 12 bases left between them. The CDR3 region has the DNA TGTGCCAGTAGTATTGAGGGTTGGGACTACGAGCAGTACTTC. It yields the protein CASSIEGWDYEQYF.

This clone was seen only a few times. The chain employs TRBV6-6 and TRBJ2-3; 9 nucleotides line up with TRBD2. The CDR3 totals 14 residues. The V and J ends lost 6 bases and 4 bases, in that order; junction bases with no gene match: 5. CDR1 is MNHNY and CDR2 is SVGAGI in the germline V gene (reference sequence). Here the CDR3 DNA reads TGTGCCAGCAGCCTGGGACTAGCAGCAGATACGCAGTATTTT. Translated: CASSLGLAADTQYF.

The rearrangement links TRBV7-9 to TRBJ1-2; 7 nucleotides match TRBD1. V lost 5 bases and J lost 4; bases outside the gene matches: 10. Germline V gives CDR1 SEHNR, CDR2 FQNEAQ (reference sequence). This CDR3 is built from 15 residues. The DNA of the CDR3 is TGTGCCAGCAGCCCTTACCCCAGGGGGGCCTATGGCTACACCTTC. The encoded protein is CASSPYPRGAYGYTF. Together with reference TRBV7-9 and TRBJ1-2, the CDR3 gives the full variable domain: DTGVSQNPRHKITKRGQNVTFRCDPISEHNRLYWYRQTLGQGPEFLTYFQNEAQLEKSRLLSDRFSAERPKGSFSTLEIQRTEQGDSAMYLCASSPYPRGAYGYTFGSGTRLTVV.

The DNA of the CDR3 is TGCGCCAGCAGCCAAGATGGGCCAAACCTACAGCCCCAGCATTTT. Residues: CASSQDGPNLQPQHF. This chain connects TRBV4-1 to TRBJ1-5; D is unclear. The CDR3 is 15 amino acids. Per germline, CDR1 MGHRA and CDR2 YSYEKL. Trimming cost V 0 bases and J 7 bases, with 13 bases left between them.

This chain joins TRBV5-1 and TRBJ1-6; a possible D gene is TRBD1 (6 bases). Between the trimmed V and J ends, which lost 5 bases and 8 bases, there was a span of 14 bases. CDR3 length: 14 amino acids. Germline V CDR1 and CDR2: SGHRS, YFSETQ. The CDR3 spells CASRIQGIDSPLHF. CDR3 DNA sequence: TGCGCCAGCAGAATACAGGGAATTGATTCACCCCTCCACTTT. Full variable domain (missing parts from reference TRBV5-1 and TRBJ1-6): KAGVTQTPRYLIKTRGQQVTLSCSPISGHRSVSWYQQTPGQGLQFLFEYFSETQRNKGNFPGRFSGRQFSNSRSEMNVSTLELGDSALYLCASRIQGIDSPLHFGNGTRLTVT.

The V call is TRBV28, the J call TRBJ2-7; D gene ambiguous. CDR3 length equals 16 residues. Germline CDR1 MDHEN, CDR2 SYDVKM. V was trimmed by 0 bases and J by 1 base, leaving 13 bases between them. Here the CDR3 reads CASSLWGRQISYEQYF. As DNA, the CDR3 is TGTGCCAGCAGTTTATGGGGCAGGCAGATATCCTACGAGCAGTACTTC.

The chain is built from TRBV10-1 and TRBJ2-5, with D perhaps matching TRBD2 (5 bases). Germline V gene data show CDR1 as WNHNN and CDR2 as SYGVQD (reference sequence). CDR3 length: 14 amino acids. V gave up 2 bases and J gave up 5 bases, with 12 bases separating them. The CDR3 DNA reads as TGCGCCAGCAGTGAGGGCGGCCCGGGGGAGACCCAGTACTTC. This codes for CASSEGGPGETQYF.

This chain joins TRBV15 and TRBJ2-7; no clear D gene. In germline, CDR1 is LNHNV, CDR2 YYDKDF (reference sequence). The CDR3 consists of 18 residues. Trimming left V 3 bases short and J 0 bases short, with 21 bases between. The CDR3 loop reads CATSSPSSAASSSYEQYF. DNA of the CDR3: TGTGCCACCAGCAGCCCATCTTCCGCGGCCAGTAGCTCCTACGAGCAGTACTTC.

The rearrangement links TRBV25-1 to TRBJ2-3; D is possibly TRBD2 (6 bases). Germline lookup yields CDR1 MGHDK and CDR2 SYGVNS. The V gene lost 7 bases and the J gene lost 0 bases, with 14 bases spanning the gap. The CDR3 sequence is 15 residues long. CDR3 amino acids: CASKLRTTSTDTQYF. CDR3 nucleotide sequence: TGTGCCAGCAAACTGCGGACTACTAGCACAGATACGCAGTATTTT.

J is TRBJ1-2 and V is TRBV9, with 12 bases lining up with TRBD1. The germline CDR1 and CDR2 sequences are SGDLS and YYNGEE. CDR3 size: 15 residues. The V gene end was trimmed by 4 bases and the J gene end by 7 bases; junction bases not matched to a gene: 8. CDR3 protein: CASSFGDRGLGGYTF. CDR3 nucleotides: TGTGCCAGCAGCTTCGGGGACAGGGGGCTGGGTGGCTACACCTTC. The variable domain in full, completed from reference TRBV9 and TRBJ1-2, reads DSGVTQTPKHLITATGQRVTLRCSPRSGDLSVYWYQQSLDQGLQFLIQYYNGEERAKGNILERFSAQQFPDLHSELNLSSLELGDSALYFCASSFGDRGLGGYTFGSGTRLTVV.

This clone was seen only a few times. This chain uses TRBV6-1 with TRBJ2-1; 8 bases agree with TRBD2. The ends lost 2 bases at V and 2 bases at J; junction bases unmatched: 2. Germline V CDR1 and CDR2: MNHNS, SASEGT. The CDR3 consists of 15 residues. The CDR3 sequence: CASSEPGGAYNEQFF. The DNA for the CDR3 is TGTGCCAGCAGTGAACCGGGGGGGGCCTACAATGAGCAGTTCTTC.

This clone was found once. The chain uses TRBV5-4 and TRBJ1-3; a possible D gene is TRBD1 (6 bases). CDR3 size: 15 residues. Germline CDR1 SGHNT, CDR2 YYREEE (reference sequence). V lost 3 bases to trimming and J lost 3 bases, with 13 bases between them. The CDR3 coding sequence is TGTGCCAGCAGCTCGGCACAGGGTTATGGAAACACCATATATTTT. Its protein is CASSSAQGYGNTIYF.

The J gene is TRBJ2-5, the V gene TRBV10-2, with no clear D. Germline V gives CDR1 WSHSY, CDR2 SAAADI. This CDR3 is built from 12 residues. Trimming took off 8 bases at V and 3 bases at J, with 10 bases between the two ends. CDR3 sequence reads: CASGEAEETQYF. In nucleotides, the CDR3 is TGCGCCAGCGGAGAGGCTGAAGAGACCCAGTACTTC.

The CDR3 bases are TGTGCCAGGCCCAGTGAAAAACTGTTTTTT. Its protein product is CARPSEKLFF. The V call is TRBV19, the J call TRBJ1-4; D ambiguous. With 9 bases removed from V and 7 bases from J, the gap between germline ends came to 6 bases. Germline V gene data show CDR1 as LNHDA and CDR2 as SQIVND (reference sequence). The CDR3 has 10 amino acids.

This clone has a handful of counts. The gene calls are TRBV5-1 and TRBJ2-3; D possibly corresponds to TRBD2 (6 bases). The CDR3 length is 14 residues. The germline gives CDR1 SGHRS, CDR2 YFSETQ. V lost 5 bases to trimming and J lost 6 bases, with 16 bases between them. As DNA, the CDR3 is TGCGCCAGCAGTACTAGCCCCCGCAGGGATACGCAGTATTTT. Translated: CASSTSPRRDTQYF.

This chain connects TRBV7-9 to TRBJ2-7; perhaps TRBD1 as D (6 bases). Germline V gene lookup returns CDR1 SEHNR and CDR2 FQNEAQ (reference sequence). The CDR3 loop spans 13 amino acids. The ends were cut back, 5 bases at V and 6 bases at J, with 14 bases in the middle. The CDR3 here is CASSPRTVPEQYF. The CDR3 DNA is TGTGCCAGCAGCCCAAGGACAGTTCCCGAGCAGTACTTC.

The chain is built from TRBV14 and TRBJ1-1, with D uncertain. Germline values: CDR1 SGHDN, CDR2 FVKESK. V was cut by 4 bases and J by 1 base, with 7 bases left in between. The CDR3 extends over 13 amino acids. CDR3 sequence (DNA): TGTGCCAGCAGCCTTCAACAGAACACTGAAGCTTTCTTT. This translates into CASSLQQNTEAFF.

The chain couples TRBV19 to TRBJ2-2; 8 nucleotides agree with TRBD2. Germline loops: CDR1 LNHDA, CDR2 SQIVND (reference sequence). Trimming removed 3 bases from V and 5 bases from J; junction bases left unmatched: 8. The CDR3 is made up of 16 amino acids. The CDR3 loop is CASSIKAGARTGELFF. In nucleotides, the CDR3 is TGTGCCAGTAGTATTAAAGCGGGGGCCCGGACCGGGGAGCTGTTTTTT.